Below are 31 T cell receptor beta chains sequenced from a single sample in a study of cytomegalovirus exposure and HLA in healthy donors. The assay was immunoSEQ multiplex PCR, and TCRdb's table has in-frame clones only and misses some. The profile shows about 360,000 clones, just over 85% of them singletons. The specimen sequenced was PBMCs. Receptor source: a young woman in good health and CMV-seronegative.

J is TRBJ1-2 and V is TRBV28; the D gene is possibly TRBD1 (6 bases). The CDR3 has 17 amino acids. V was trimmed by 2 bases and J by 8 bases, leaving 24 bases between them. From germline, CDR1 is MDHEN and CDR2 SYDVKM. CDR3 sequence (DNA): TGTGCCAGCAGTTTAGAATCCGTTGGGGGCGCTTCAGGGGGCTACACCTTC. This gives the protein CASSLESVGGASGGYTF.

The chain is built from TRBV28 and TRBJ2-7, with 11 bases identical to TRBD2. The CDR3 covers 16 residues. The germline V gene encodes CDR1 MDHEN and CDR2 SYDVKM. V lost 4 bases to trimming and J lost 7 bases; unmatched junction nucleotides: 12. As DNA, the CDR3 is TGTGCCAGCAGTTCTCTTCGGGTAGCGGGAGGGAATGAGCAGTACTTC. The encoded protein is CASSSLRVAGGNEQYF.

The chain is built from TRBV5-1 and TRBJ1-2; 7 bases line up with TRBD1. V lost 2 bases, J lost 2 bases, and 6 bases stayed unmatched. CDR3 length: 15 residues. Per germline, CDR1 SGHRS and CDR2 YFSETQ. CDR3 DNA: TGCGCCAGCAGCTTAAAACAGGGGTTCAACTATGGCTACACCTTC. Translating gives CASSLKQGFNYGYTF.

This clone was picked up many times. The chain carries TRBV19 and TRBJ1-1; 9 bases fit TRBD1. The CDR3 covers 17 residues. Trimming removed 4 bases from V and 4 bases from J; junction bases left unmatched: 13. Germline CDR1 reads LNHDA; CDR2 reads SQIVND (reference sequence). The CDR3 bases are TGTGCCAGTAGTACAACCACAGGGGGCTGGACCGCCACTGAAGCTTTCTTT. This gives the protein CASSTTTGGWTATEAFF.

About this clone: This same CDR3 is encoded by further DNA sequences in the sample. This rearrangement joins TRBV5-1 to TRBJ2-1; D is uncertain. This CDR3 has 14 amino acids. CDR1 and CDR2 from the germline V gene are SGHRS and YFSETQ. Trimming stripped 0 bases from V and 2 bases from J, with 6 bases between. The CDR3 sequence: CASSLGQAYNEQFF. The CDR3 nucleotides are TGCGCCAGCAGCTTGGGGCAAGCCTACAATGAGCAGTTCTTC.

This clone occurred once. The CDR3 protein is CASSLRQSYGYTF. CDR3 nucleotide sequence: TGTGCCAGCAGTTTAAGACAGTCGTATGGCTACACCTTC. This chain uses TRBV27 with TRBJ1-2; possible D gene TRBD1, 5 bases. In germline, CDR1 is MNHEY, CDR2 SMNVEV (reference sequence). The CDR3 length is 13 residues. V was trimmed by 2 bases and J by 5 bases, leaving 9 bases between them.

In its sample, this clone was seen a few times. The chain couples TRBV6-4 to TRBJ2-1; 8 positions agree with TRBD2. The CDR3 is 15 amino acids. The V segment lost 2 bases and the J segment 0 bases; nucleotides outside the gene matches: 0. Per the germline V gene, CDR1 is MRHNA and CDR2 is SNTAGT. CDR3 residues: CASSDAGGSYNEQFF. CDR3 nucleotide sequence: TGTGCCAGCAGTGACGCGGGAGGCTCCTACAATGAGCAGTTCTTC.

This clone was seen more than once but under ten times. The CDR3 nucleotides are TGTGCCAGCGGTGCGGGTTACGAGCAGTACTTC. This translates into CASGAGYEQYF. The gene calls are TRBV7-9 and TRBJ2-7; D may be TRBD2 (5 bases). CDR1 is SEHNR and CDR2 is FQNEAQ in the germline V gene (reference sequence). Trimming cost V 8 bases and J 4 bases, with 9 bases left between them. This CDR3 has 11 amino acids.

This chain uses TRBV27 with TRBJ1-3; a possible D gene is TRBD1 (5 bases). V lost 1 base and J lost 1, with 14 bases in between. Germline loops: CDR1 MNHEY, CDR2 SMNVEV (reference sequence). This CDR3 has 17 residues. CDR3 bases: TGTGCCAGCAGTTTATTCCCCCGGGGGTATTCTGGAAACACCATATATTTT. It is translated as CASSLFPRGYSGNTIYF.

The chain links TRBV28 to TRBJ1-2, with unresolved D. CDR3 length: 15 residues. V was trimmed by 7 bases and J by 4 bases, leaving 19 bases between them. Looked up from germline, CDR1 is MDHEN and CDR2 is SYDVKM. CDR3 amino acids: CASMVREGPSYGYTF. CDR3 nucleotides: TGTGCCAGCATGGTAAGGGAGGGCCCAAGCTATGGCTACACCTTC.

This clone was recorded only once. The chain carries TRBV10-1 and TRBJ2-1; TRBD2 agrees at 9 bases. Germline trimming cut 4 bases from V and 8 bases from J; bases unmatched to any gene: 3. The germline V gene encodes CDR1 WNHNN and CDR2 SYGVQD (reference sequence). The CDR3 sequence is 13 residues long. CDR3 protein: CASSVVAGDEQFF. The CDR3 DNA reads as TGCGCCAGCAGTGTAGTAGCGGGAGATGAGCAGTTCTTC.

The chain is built from TRBV7-9 and TRBJ2-7, with 11 bases matching TRBD1. The germline V gene has CDR1 SEHNR and CDR2 FQNEAQ (reference sequence). CDR3 size: 15 residues. V shed 4 bases and J 5 bases; nucleotides not matched to a gene: 7. CDR3 DNA: TGTGCCAGCAGCTCTACGGACAGGGGGCTCGACGAGCAGTACTTC. Residues: CASSSTDRGLDEQYF.

In DNA, the CDR3 is TGTGCCTGGGCAACCCGGGGTTCGGGCTCCTACGAGCAGTACTTC. Protein sequence: CAWATRGSGSYEQYF. J is TRBJ2-7 and V is TRBV30, with D tentatively TRBD2 (5 bases). Germline V CDR1 and CDR2: GTSNPN, SVGIG (reference sequence). The CDR3 totals 15 residues. Trimming removed 5 bases from V and 0 bases from J, with 17 bases in between. Variable domain in full (rest from reference TRBV30 and TRBJ2-7): SQTIHQWPATLVQPVGSPLSLECTVEGTSNPNLYWYRQAAGRGLQLLFYSVGIGQISSEVPQNLSASRPQDRQFILSSKKLLLSDSGFYLCAWATRGSGSYEQYFGPGTRLTVT.

The genes are TRBV13 and TRBJ2-2, with 7 bases identical to TRBD2. This CDR3 region has 17 residues. With V trimmed by 0 bases and J by 9 bases, 13 bases remained unmatched. The V gene's germline CDR1 is PRHDT and CDR2 FYEKMQ (reference sequence). The CDR3 DNA follows: TGTGCCAGCAGCTTAGGCGGACCCAGCGGGGCCTCCCGGGAGCTGTTTTTT. This translates into CASSLGGPSGASRELFF.

This clone was picked up many times. This sequence joins TRBV7-2 and TRBJ2-7; D gene uncertain. This CDR3 has 14 amino acids. The V gene lost 4 bases and the J gene lost 6 bases, with 16 bases spanning the gap. Germline-derived CDR1 and CDR2 are SGHTA and FQGNSA. CDR3 in amino acids: CASSSTPRISEQYF. For the CDR3, the DNA is TGTGCCAGCAGCTCTACTCCCCGCATAAGCGAGCAGTACTTC.

This clone has more than one count but fewer than ten. This chain connects TRBV23-1 to TRBJ1-6; TRBD1 agrees at 9 bases. TRBV23-1 is given ORF status, its function remaining uncertain. The CDR3 has 15 amino acids. Unmatched junction bases numbered 3, after V lost 3 bases and J lost 6 bases. The CDR3: CASSQGQGGNSPLHF. CDR3 bases: TGCGCCAGCAGTCAGGGACAGGGCGGTAATTCACCCCTCCACTTT.

The chain combines TRBV15 with TRBJ1-2; 9 nucleotides align to TRBD1. Germline CDR1 LNHNV, CDR2 YYDKDF (reference sequence). The V and J ends lost 2 bases and 7 bases, in that order; junction bases with no gene match: 5. The CDR3 length is 14 residues. CDR3 amino acids: CATSRIGTGFGYTF. The CDR3 DNA reads TGTGCCACCAGCAGAATCGGGACAGGGTTTGGCTACACCTTC.

CDR3 sequence: CASGQGQSGTDTQYF. The CDR3 DNA sequence: TGTGCCAGCGGACAGGGGCAGTCCGGCACAGATACGCAGTATTTT. This rearrangement joins TRBV27 to TRBJ2-3, with 9 bases fitting TRBD1. The CDR3 runs to 15 residues. V dropped 8 bases and J dropped 1; count of bases not matched to a gene: 7. From germline, CDR1 is MNHEY and CDR2 SMNVEV (reference sequence).

This chain joins TRBV25-1 and TRBJ1-4; D unresolved. The CDR3 runs to 14 residues. Trimming stripped 2 bases from V and 13 bases from J, with 17 bases between. Per the germline V gene, CDR1 is MGHDK and CDR2 is SYGVNS. The chain's CDR3 is CASSEPGSYLGLFF. In nucleotides, the CDR3 is TGTGCCAGCAGTGAACCGGGATCCTATCTGGGACTGTTTTTT.

The V and J genes are TRBV9 and TRBJ1-3, with D perhaps matching TRBD1 (5 bases). This CDR3 contains 14 residues. V dropped 2 bases and J dropped 3 bases, with 9 bases sitting between them. The germline gives CDR1 SGDLS, CDR2 YYNGEE. CDR3 nucleotide sequence: TGTGCCAGCAGCGTGGGGCTAAGTGGAAACACCATATATTTT. As protein: CASSVGLSGNTIYF.

The J gene is TRBJ2-1, the V gene TRBV19; D perhaps matches TRBD1 (5 bases). The V end was cut by 1 base, the J end by 6 bases, with 7 bases between. CDR3 length equals 13 residues. Germline-derived CDR1 and CDR2 are LNHDA and SQIVND (reference sequence). The CDR3, as DNA: TGTGCCAGTAGTATAGGACAGACCAATGAGCAGTTCTTC. Its translation is CASSIGQTNEQFF.

This rearrangement joins TRBV10-3 to TRBJ2-1, with 7 bases identical to TRBD2. V trimming: 0 bases; J trimming: 6 bases; junction bases outside the gene matches: 14. CDR1 and CDR2 (germline): ENHRY, SYGVKD. The CDR3 length is 18 residues. CDR3 in DNA: TGTGCCATCAGTGAGTCCACCGCGGGCGGGAGAATTCTCAATGAGCAGTTCTTC. Translated: CAISESTAGGRILNEQFF.

The V and J genes are TRBV19 and TRBJ1-2; 10 bases match TRBD1. There are 16 residues in the CDR3. Germline CDR1 is LNHDA and CDR2 is SQIVND (reference sequence). V lost 6 bases, J lost 3 bases, and 10 bases stayed unmatched. CDR3 region: CASSSVGTGEYYGYTF. DNA of the CDR3: TGTGCCAGTAGCTCTGTTGGGACAGGGGAGTACTATGGCTACACCTTC.

The genes are TRBV6-1 and TRBJ1-2; tentatively, D is TRBD1 (5 bases). The CDR3 runs to 15 residues. The germline V gene has CDR1 MNHNS and CDR2 SASEGT. V was clipped by 0 bases and J by 5 bases, with 13 bases between them. The CDR3 region has the DNA TGTGCCAGCAGTGAAGCGCTCGGGGGGTTATATGGCTACACCTTC. This encodes CASSEALGGLYGYTF.

The chain employs TRBV7-9 and TRBJ1-5, with D hard to call. V lost 3 bases, J lost 4 bases, and 4 bases lay in between. Germline assignment: CDR1 SEHNR and CDR2 FQNEAQ (reference sequence). This CDR3 is built from 12 residues. As DNA, the CDR3 is TGTGCCAGCAGCTTTATAAATCAGCCCCAGCATTTT. Protein: CASSFINQPQHF.

Worth noting for this clone: The same CDR3 is also encoded by other DNA sequences in this sample. V gene TRBV28 combines with J gene TRBJ2-7; D not resolved. The germline V gene encodes CDR1 MDHEN and CDR2 SYDVKM. Trimming left V 2 bases short and J 3 bases short, with 5 bases between. The CDR3 has 12 amino acids. The CDR3 DNA reads as TGTGCCAGCAGTTTAACTGTCTACGAGCAGTACTTC. It translates to CASSLTVYEQYF.

This rearrangement joins TRBV7-3 to TRBJ1-1; D call uncertain. The CDR3 consists of 15 residues. V was clipped by 5 bases and J by 0 bases, with 13 bases between them. In germline, CDR1 is SGHTA, CDR2 FQGTGA. The chain's CDR3 is CASSPREGLNTEAFF. CDR3 nucleotides: TGTGCCAGCAGCCCCCGGGAGGGATTGAACACTGAAGCTTTCTTT.

The genes are TRBV5-1 and TRBJ2-5; 10 bases are a match to TRBD2. The CDR3 length is 14 residues. With V trimmed by 1 base and J by 5 bases, 2 bases remained unmatched. Germline V gene data show CDR1 as SGHRS and CDR2 as YFSETQ. The CDR3 sequence: CASSLTSGVETQYF. Here the CDR3 DNA reads TGCGCCAGCAGCTTGACTAGCGGGGTGGAGACCCAGTACTTC. The variable domain in full, with the rest retrieved from reference TRBV5-1 and TRBJ2-5, is KAGVTQTPRYLIKTRGQQVTLSCSPISGHRSVSWYQQTPGQGLQFLFEYFSETQRNKGNFPGRFSGRQFSNSRSEMNVSTLELGDSALYLCASSLTSGVETQYFGPGTRLLVL.

The chain carries TRBV10-3 and TRBJ2-1; TRBD2 matches 8 bases. Germline V gives CDR1 ENHRY, CDR2 SYGVKD. V shed 3 bases and J 5 bases; nucleotides not matched to a gene: 9. The CDR3 is 16 residues long. The CDR3 nucleotides read TGTGCCATCAGTGATTTAAGCGGGAGCCGGGACAATGAGCAGTTCTTC. Its protein product is CAISDLSGSRDNEQFF.

The chain links TRBV5-1 to TRBJ1-4, with 7 bases aligning to TRBD1. In germline, CDR1 is SGHRS, CDR2 YFSETQ. V was pared by 3 bases and J by 6 bases, with 5 bases of the junction left unmatched. This CDR3 is built from 14 residues. CDR3 DNA: TGCGCCAGCAGCTCAAACAGGGGTGATGAAAAACTGTTTTTT. Translation gives CASSSNRGDEKLFF. Together with reference TRBV5-1 and TRBJ1-4, the CDR3 gives the full variable domain: KAGVTQTPRYLIKTRGQQVTLSCSPISGHRSVSWYQQTPGQGLQFLFEYFSETQRNKGNFPGRFSGRQFSNSRSEMNVSTLELGDSALYLCASSSNRGDEKLFFGSGTQLSVL.

This chain connects TRBV15 to TRBJ2-1; 13 bases are a match to TRBD2. Germline V gives CDR1 LNHNV, CDR2 YYDKDF (reference sequence). The V and J ends lost 5 bases and 7 bases, in that order; junction bases with no gene match: 5. CDR3 length equals 15 residues. The CDR3 nucleotides are TGTGCCACCAGCTACGGACTAGCGGGAGAAAATGAGCAGTTCTTC. It codes for CATSYGLAGENEQFF.